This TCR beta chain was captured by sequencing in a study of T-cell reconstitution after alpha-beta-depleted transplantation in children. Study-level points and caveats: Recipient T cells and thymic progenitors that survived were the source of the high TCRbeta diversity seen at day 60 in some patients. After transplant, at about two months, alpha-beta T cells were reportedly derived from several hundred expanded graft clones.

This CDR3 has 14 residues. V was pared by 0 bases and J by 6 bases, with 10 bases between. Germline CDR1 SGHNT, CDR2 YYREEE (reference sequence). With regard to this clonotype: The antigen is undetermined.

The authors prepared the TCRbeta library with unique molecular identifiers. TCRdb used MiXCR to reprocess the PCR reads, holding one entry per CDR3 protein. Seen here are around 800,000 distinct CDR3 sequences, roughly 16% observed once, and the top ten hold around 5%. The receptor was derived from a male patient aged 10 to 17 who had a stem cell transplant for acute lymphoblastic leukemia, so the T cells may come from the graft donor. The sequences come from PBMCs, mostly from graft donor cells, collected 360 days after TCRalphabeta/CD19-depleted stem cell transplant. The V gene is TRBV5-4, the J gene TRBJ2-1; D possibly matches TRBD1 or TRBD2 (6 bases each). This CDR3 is CASSLGPGANEQFF. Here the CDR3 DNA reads TGTGCCAGCAGCTTGGGCCCGGGGGCCAATGAGCAGTTCTTC.